Below, 4 T cell receptor beta chains from the same sample are listed, as sequenced in a study of spatial heterogeneity in lung cancer. Study results and limitations: In tumors, expanded intratumoral alpha and beta TCR counts tracked mutation counts.

These receptors lack a known antigen. Time point: sample taken at primary tumor resection. TCRdb re-derived calls from the 5' RACE reads in MiXCR, one entry per CDR3 protein. The table lists about 6,900 distinct CDR3 sequences, 10% to 15% of them singletons. The specimen was lung tumor tissue, collected at surgery. These receptors came from a male donor with early-stage non-small cell lung cancer.

By its share, this clonotype is medium-sized (0.01 to 0.1%). Within a library made for alpha chains, this beta chain is off target, and its count is uninformative. This chain uses TRBV5-1 with TRBJ2-5; TRBD2 matches 11 bases. V was clipped by 4 bases and J by 2 bases; unmatched bases: 4. The CDR3 runs 15 residues. Germline CDR1 is SGHRS and CDR2 is YFSETQ. The CDR3, as DNA: TGCGCCAGCAGCATAGGACTAGCGGGTCAAGAGACCCAGTACTTC. Protein product: CASSIGLAGQETQYF.

This clonotype is medium-sized in the sample. The library was designed around alpha chains, so this beta chain is a stray read whose abundance carries little weight. The chain carries TRBV6-6 and TRBJ2-2; 7 nucleotides align to TRBD1. This CDR3 is built from 17 residues. V lost 2 bases to trimming and J lost 3 bases; unmatched junction nucleotides: 9. Germline V lookup: CDR1 MNHNY, CDR2 SVGAGI (reference sequence). Written as DNA, the CDR3 is TGTGCCAGCAGTTACGTTGAGGGGGCAGGTCACACCGGGGAGCTGTTTTTT. Translated: CASSYVEGAGHTGELFF.

This clonotype was seen repeatedly, ten times or more. This beta chain is off target for a library built for alpha chains, so its abundance means little. V and J are TRBV7-2 and TRBJ2-7; D is uncertain. From germline, CDR1 is SGHTA and CDR2 FQGNSA. V lost 5 bases, J lost 3 bases, and 5 bases lay in between. The CDR3 runs to 11 residues. CDR3 sequence: CASSVRYEQYF. The CDR3 coding sequence is TGTGCCAGCAGCGTCCGCTACGAGCAGTACTTC.

By frequency in the sample, this clonotype is medium-sized. This beta chain turned up in a library designed for alpha chains; as an off-target read, its abundance says little. The chain joins TRBV7-8 to TRBJ2-1, with D perhaps matching TRBD2 (6 bases). Germline-derived CDR1 and CDR2 are SGHVS and FQNEAQ. V dropped 2 bases and J dropped 0 bases, with 17 bases sitting between them. The CDR3 runs to 18 residues. This CDR3 reads CASSLSQRVQSSYNEQFF. CDR3 coding DNA: TGTGCCAGCAGCTTATCCCAGCGGGTGCAGAGCTCCTACAATGAGCAGTTCTTC.